The text below deals with one T cell receptor beta chain. Its specific antigen is unknown. The junction shows a germline mismatch at one end, possibly a read error. This sample is drawn from a study of T cells in Graves' hyperthyroidism and ophthalmopathy (dated by TCRdb to the late 2010s). At the level of the whole study: Peripheral blood was collected at initial diagnosis, before any treatment. In addition, the study compared T-cell repertoires in thyroid tissue and in blood from roughly 6 Graves' hyperthyroidism patients. A discovery cohort of around 100 patients, roughly 45 with Graves' ophthalmopathy and 57 with stable Graves' hyperthyroidism, was used to find distinguishing TCR V-J signatures. Prospective prediction of ophthalmopathy was tested in an independent validation cohort consisting of some 20 hyperthyroidism patients and approximately 16 patients who later progressed to ophthalmopathy. TCR Vbeta CDR3 sequencing of some 140 peripheral blood samples (43 ophthalmopathy, roughly 74 hyperthyroidism and around 17 progressor patients) is reported in the paper. The 100 discovery patients were divided at random into training and test sets in a 7:3 ratio. Once sampling was done, hyperthyroidism patients were given methimazole at a starting dose of 30 mg daily, whereas ophthalmopathy patients were given high-dose intravenous methylprednisolone.

The TCR beta CDR3 regions were amplified from the RNA transcripts. The first round of RT-PCR for the TCR CDR3 was performed with the HTBI primer set and the Qiagen OneStep RT-PCR kit. The libraries were constructed in a second round of multiplex PCR and then size-selected and purified. Paired-end sequencing of the libraries was performed with 100 bp reads on an Illumina HiSeq2000. The source study handled its data this way. SOAPnuke was used to process the raw data, with reads discarded if the reads contained adapters or uncalled bases, had a mean Phred below 15, or lacked an exact constant-primer or identifier match. High-quality paired reads were merged with COPE v1.2.5, and unique nucleotide sequences were defined as clonotypes. MiTCR v1.1 was used to align clonotypes to the IMGT TRBV, TRBD and TRBJ reference segments. Only V-J combinations with frequency above 0.0001, covering about 99% of repertoires, were analysed. A TCS score was defined as the ratio of F50 (clonal expansion) to E x V (chaos), with BLOSUM62-based TCRdist applied between CDR3 peptides within each V-J. Welch's t-statistics and random forest reduced 514 V-J features to about 13, which were used in a naive Bayes classifier (R e1071). TCRdb redid the processing of the public reads, applying fastp at Q25 and MiXCR, and retained in-frame beta chains. Entries that share a CDR3 protein sequence are merged under the most common genes and DNA. The V and J calls shown here were made by TCRdb, not taken from the authors' results. Counted in this sample were 400,000 to 550,000 distinct CDR3 sequences; around a quarter of them appeared once. Jointly, the top ten make up about 11% of the sample.

Moderately to severely active disease, a Clinical Activity Score of at least 3, a NOSPECS grade of at least 4, and a duration under 3 months were present in ophthalmopathy patients. The study excluded patients with uncontrolled infections, other autoimmune diseases, pregnancy or lactation. Diagnoses were based on clinical symptoms, serum thyroxine and TRAb, thyroid ultrasound and orbital computed tomography. PBMCs were separated from around 9.1 ml of fresh peripheral blood using Ficoll-Paque density gradient centrifugation. Trizol reagent was used to extract total RNA, and RNA quality was then checked on an Agilent 2100 Bioanalyzer. Study-level results and caveats: Blood samples also contained most of the expanded thyroid clonotypes (frequency above 0.001), which suggests that blood repertoires may reflect thyroid immune responses. No statistical method was used to set the sample size in advance, and investigators knew the group allocation. In validation, progression to ophthalmopathy was predicted by the model with roughly 71% sensitivity and under 85% specificity, a median of around 6.5 months before onset. A model built on a 13 V-J signature distinguished ophthalmopathy from stable hyperthyroidism, reaching about 89% sensitivity and about 81% specificity in cross-validation and 80%/75% in testing.

Based on the germline V gene, the CDR1 and CDR2 sequences are KGHSH and LQKENI. The CDR3 contains 9 residues, cysteine and phenylalanine counted. Just the 27-base CDR3 DNA is kept, in frame starting at base 1. The chain is made from TRBV18 and TRBJ1-2, with the D gene not clear enough to name. The clonotype comes from a woman aged 25 to 39 with Graves' ophthalmopathy. The source material was blood. The encoded CDR3 is CASPPGYTF. The DNA reads TGTGCCAGCCCACCCGGCTACACCTTC.